Below are 31 T cell receptor beta chains sequenced from a single sample in a study of cytomegalovirus exposure and HLA in healthy donors. In the PCR, 60 Vbeta and 13 Jbeta primers were used. The table came from immunoSEQ multiplex PCR; TCRdb's copy has only in-frame clones and leaves some out. The sample lists some 170,000 clones, approximately 80% seen once, with 1.3% in the top ten. The sample consisted of PBMCs. The receptor source for this set is a woman aged 50 to 60 in good health and CMV-seronegative.

The chain joins TRBV13 to TRBJ1-2; maybe TRBD1 (5 bases). Germline loops: CDR1 PRHDT, CDR2 FYEKMQ (reference sequence). V lost 7 bases and J 6 bases, leaving 12 bases between the germline ends. The CDR3 contains 12 residues. The CDR3 DNA follows: TGTGCCAGCAAGCAGGGATTTCATGGCTACACCTTC. As protein: CASKQGFHGYTF. The full variable domain, its missing parts supplied by reference TRBV13 and TRBJ1-2, is AAGVIQSPRHLIKEKRETATLKCYPIPRHDTVYWYQQGPGQDPQFLISFYEKMQSDKGSIPDRFSAQQFSDYHSELNMSSLELGDSALYFCASKQGFHGYTFGSGTRLTVV.

This clone appeared a single time. The chain has TRBV5-8 and TRBJ2-2, with D perhaps matching TRBD1 (5 bases). CDR1 is SGHTS, CDR2 YDEGEE, per germline. The CDR3 has 16 amino acids. Trimming pared 1 base from V and 8 bases from J, leaving 18 bases between. This chain's CDR3 is CASSLLNTGPSGELFF. The CDR3 DNA reads as TGTGCCAGCAGCTTGTTGAATACAGGCCCCTCGGGGGAGCTGTTTTTT.

V and J are TRBV6-5 and TRBJ2-7, with D tentatively TRBD2 (7 bases). The V gene lost 5 bases and the J gene lost 3 bases, with 17 bases spanning the gap. This CDR3 contains 15 residues. Germline CDR1 MNHEY, CDR2 SVGAGI. CDR3: CASSPQGGGIYEQYF. The CDR3 DNA follows: TGTGCCAGCAGTCCCCAGGGAGGGGGTATCTACGAGCAGTACTTC.

V is TRBV7-9 and J is TRBJ2-7; possibly TRBD1 for D (6 bases). This CDR3 spans 15 amino acids. Per the germline V gene, CDR1 is SEHNR and CDR2 is FQNEAQ (reference sequence). V lost 0 bases and J 4 bases, leaving 13 bases between the germline ends. The CDR3 loop reads CASSLADSQGYEQYF. In nucleotides, the CDR3 is TGTGCCAGCAGCTTAGCGGACAGTCAAGGGTACGAGCAGTACTTC.

The rearrangement joins TRBV28 to TRBJ2-3; 10 bases line up with TRBD2. This CDR3 is 15 amino acids long. The V and J ends lost 5 bases and 4 bases, in that order; junction bases with no gene match: 6. In germline, CDR1 is MDHEN, CDR2 SYDVKM. In DNA, the CDR3 is TGTGCCAGCAGTCCGGGACTAGCGCCACCAGATACGCAGTATTTT. Its translation: CASSPGLAPPDTQYF.

CDR3 protein: CASSQEYPTGQYF. The CDR3 nucleotides are TGTGCCAGCAGCCAAGAATACCCAACCGGTCAGTACTTC. The rearrangement joins TRBV14 to TRBJ2-4; D unresolved. V lost 0 bases and J 12 bases, leaving 12 bases between the germline ends. The V gene's germline CDR1 is SGHDN and CDR2 FVKESK. This CDR3 is built from 13 residues.

The chain couples TRBV5-6 to TRBJ2-5; D possibly corresponds to TRBD1 (6 bases). The ends were cut back, 3 bases at V and 7 bases at J, with 22 bases in the middle. Germline assignment: CDR1 SGHDT and CDR2 YYEEEE. The CDR3 is 16 residues long. DNA of the CDR3: TGTGCCAGCAGCTCTGCCCAAGGGGGTCTAGTGGGGACCCAGTACTTC. Its protein product is CASSSAQGGLVGTQYF.

In its sample, this clone was seen a few times. The chain couples TRBV7-3 to TRBJ1-3; the D gene is possibly TRBD1 (5 bases). Trimming left V 2 bases short and J 2 bases short, with 7 bases between. Looked up from germline, CDR1 is SGHTA and CDR2 is FQGTGA. The CDR3 is 14 residues long. The CDR3 region is CASSLWGAGNTIYF. In DNA, the CDR3 is TGTGCCAGCAGCTTATGGGGGGCTGGAAACACCATATATTTT.

The chain has TRBV27 and TRBJ2-7; the D gene is possibly TRBD1 (6 bases). Germline loops: CDR1 MNHEY, CDR2 SMNVEV (reference sequence). The CDR3 covers 15 residues. V was cut by 4 bases and J by 2 bases, with 15 bases left in between. CDR3 DNA sequence: TGTGCCAGCAGTTCAAGAGGGGGAGCCCCCTACGAGCAGTACTTC. As protein: CASSSRGGAPYEQYF.

The genes are TRBV28 and TRBJ2-7, with 7 nucleotides matching TRBD2. The J segment lost 2 bases and the V segment lost 2 bases, leaving 9 bases of the junction unmatched. The V gene's germline CDR1 is MDHEN and CDR2 SYDVKM. This CDR3 comprises 16 residues. The chain's CDR3 is CASSLREDFLTYEQYF. For the CDR3, the DNA is TGTGCCAGCAGTTTACGGGAGGACTTTCTAACCTACGAGCAGTACTTC.

The chain couples TRBV28 to TRBJ2-5, with a possible D match to TRBD2 (5 bases). The CDR3 runs 15 residues. Germline V gene lookup returns CDR1 MDHEN and CDR2 SYDVKM. Deletions cut 5 bases from V and 2 bases from J, with 15 bases between. The CDR3: CASSPPPGGQETQYF. CDR3 nucleotide sequence: TGTGCCAGCAGTCCCCCCCCGGGCGGGCAAGAGACCCAGTACTTC.

The CDR3 coding sequence is TGTGCCAGTAGTTTTGAGGGAGGGCTCACTGAAGCTTTCTTT. Translation gives CASSFEGGLTEAFF. This chain connects TRBV19 to TRBJ1-1; no firm D call. Germline CDR1 and CDR2: LNHDA and SQIVND (reference sequence). The CDR3 sequence is 14 residues long. Trimming cost V 5 bases and J 4 bases, with 14 bases left between them.

The chain links TRBV7-9 to TRBJ1-1; 9 bases line up with TRBD1. Germline values: CDR1 SEHNR, CDR2 FQNEAQ (reference sequence). With 1 base clipped from V and 4 bases from J, the junction kept 4 bases outside the gene matches. The CDR3 loop spans 15 amino acids. CDR3 sequence (DNA): TGTGCCAGCAGCTTAGGGGGACAGGGAGGCACTGAAGCTTTCTTT. Its translation: CASSLGGQGGTEAFF.

This chain uses TRBV7-2 with TRBJ2-2, with D possibly matching TRBD2 (6 bases). The CDR3 contains 14 residues. Trimming removed 5 bases from V and 6 bases from J, with 13 bases in between. Per the germline V gene, CDR1 is SGHTA and CDR2 is FQGNSA. CDR3 residues: CASSRGAGPGELFF. The CDR3 DNA sequence: TGTGCCAGCAGCCGGGGAGCGGGTCCCGGGGAGCTGTTTTTT. Full variable domain (outside the CDR3, taken from reference TRBV7-2 and TRBJ2-2): GAGVSQSPSNKVTEKGKDVELRCDPISGHTALYWYRQSLGQGLEFLIYFQGNSAPDKSGLPSDRFSAERTGGSVSTLTIQRTQQEDSAVYLCASSRGAGPGELFFGEGSRLTVL.

This clone appeared a few times. This chain joins TRBV4-3 and TRBJ1-3; D uncertain. V was clipped by 4 bases and J by 0 bases, with 10 bases between them. CDR3 size: 15 residues. Germline V gene lookup returns CDR1 LGHNA and CDR2 YSLEER. For the CDR3, the DNA is TGCGCCAGCAGCCCCGCTTACACCTCTGGAAACACCATATATTTT. Translating it yields CASSPAYTSGNTIYF.

This clone showed up just a few times. This chain links TRBV5-5 with TRBJ2-7, with 7 bases matching TRBD2. The germline gives CDR1 SGHKS, CDR2 YYEKEE (reference sequence). The junction had 4 bases not matched to a gene; V was cut back by 0 bases and J by 4 bases. The CDR3 totals 14 residues. The chain's CDR3 is CASSLVFGGYEQYF. In DNA, the CDR3 is TGTGCCAGCAGCTTGGTATTCGGGGGGTACGAGCAGTACTTC.

The chain combines TRBV5-1 with TRBJ1-3, with 7 bases that match TRBD1. The germline gives CDR1 SGHRS, CDR2 YFSETQ. The CDR3 contains 14 residues. The trim removed 4 bases at V and 8 bases at J, leaving 9 bases unmatched. CDR3 coding DNA: TGCGCCAGCAGCCGTCGACAGGGTGGTGACACCATATATTTT. Translation: CASSRRQGGDTIYF.

The V and J genes are TRBV28 and TRBJ1-4; D not resolved. Germline CDR1 reads MDHEN; CDR2 reads SYDVKM. With 6 bases removed from V and 5 bases from J, the gap between germline ends came to 10 bases. This CDR3 region has 13 residues. The CDR3 sequence is CASRDSYNEKLFF. The CDR3, as DNA: TGTGCCAGCAGAGACTCCTACAATGAAAAACTGTTTTTT.

The V gene is TRBV6-5, the J gene TRBJ1-2; 10 positions agree with TRBD1. This CDR3 contains 14 residues. Losses at the gene ends were 5 bases for V and 1 base for J; bases not matched to a gene: 1. CDR1 MNHEY and CDR2 SVGAGI come from the germline V gene. The CDR3 sequence is CASSRTGGNYGYTF. CDR3 in DNA: TGTGCCAGCAGTAGGACAGGGGGTAACTATGGCTACACCTTC.

The V call is TRBV5-1, the J call TRBJ2-1, with D unresolved. V dropped 0 bases and J dropped 2 bases, with 9 bases sitting between them. The CDR3 consists of 15 residues. CDR1 is SGHRS and CDR2 is YFSETQ in the germline V gene. The CDR3 DNA sequence: TGCGCCAGCAGCTTGGGAGTAGCAACCTACAATGAGCAGTTCTTC. Its protein is CASSLGVATYNEQFF.

The sample holds a few counts of this clone. The chain links TRBV11-2 to TRBJ2-1, with TRBD1 matching over 9 bases. The V gene's germline CDR1 is SGHAT and CDR2 FQNNGV. The CDR3 has 17 amino acids. Trimming cost V 5 bases and J 3 bases; bases outside gene matches: 11. In DNA, the CDR3 is TGTGCCAGCAGCCTAGGGACAGGGCGTCCGAGCTACAATGAGCAGTTCTTC. Translating gives CASSLGTGRPSYNEQFF. Filled out from reference TRBV11-2 and TRBJ2-1, the complete variable domain reads EAGVAQSPRYKIIEKRQSVAFWCNPISGHATLYWYQQILGQGPKLLIQFQNNGVVDDSQLPKDRFSAERLKGVDSTLKIQPAKLEDSAVYLCASSLGTGRPSYNEQFFGPGTRLTVL.

This clone was counted a few times. The chain carries TRBV10-3 and TRBJ1-2, with TRBD1 matching 9 bases. This CDR3 contains 16 residues. The junction had 12 bases not matched to a gene; V was cut back by 6 bases and J by 4 bases. The germline CDR1 and CDR2 sequences are ENHRY and SYGVKD. CDR3 coding DNA: TGTGCCATCAGCGTAGGACAGGGGACGAAGGGCTATGGCTACACCTTC. Translated, it gives CAISVGQGTKGYGYTF.

This clone was observed a handful of times. The V and J genes are TRBV7-8 and TRBJ2-7; TRBD1 agrees at 10 bases. Per germline, CDR1 SGHVS and CDR2 FQNEAQ. J lost 4 bases, V lost 1 base, and 13 bases had no gene match. The CDR3 runs to 18 residues. The DNA for the CDR3 is TGTGCCAGCAGCTTAGAAGCGTCGGACAGGGGGTTCTTTTACGAGCAGTACTTC. Residues: CASSLEASDRGFFYEQYF. The variable domain in full, with the rest retrieved from reference TRBV7-8 and TRBJ2-7, is GAGVSQSPRYKVAKRGQDVALRCDPISGHVSLFWYQQALGQGPEFLTYFQNEAQLDKSGLPSDRFFAERPEGSVSTLKIQRTQQEDSAVYLCASSLEASDRGFFYEQYFGPGTRLTVT.

The rearrangement links TRBV7-9 to TRBJ2-1; a possible D gene is TRBD2 (6 bases). Germline V gives CDR1 SEHNR, CDR2 FQNEAQ (reference sequence). The CDR3 loop spans 17 amino acids. The ends were cut back, 2 bases at V and 3 bases at J, with 17 bases in the middle. The CDR3 reads CASSLFPRDIIYNEQFF. CDR3 bases: TGTGCCAGCAGCTTATTTCCGCGGGATATTATCTACAATGAGCAGTTCTTC.

This clone has a handful of counts. In DNA form, the CDR3 reads TGCGCCAGCAGCTTGGGTAGCGGGAGTGCTGGGCAGTACTTC. As protein: CASSLGSGSAGQYF. V usage is TRBV5-1 and J usage is TRBJ2-7; 9 bases match TRBD2. The germline gives CDR1 SGHRS, CDR2 YFSETQ. The CDR3 spans 14 residues. The J segment lost 9 bases and the V segment lost 0 bases, leaving 7 bases of the junction unmatched.

The rearrangement links TRBV29-1 to TRBJ2-1, with a weak D call TRBD2 (5 bases). The CDR3 runs to 12 residues. Deletions cut 7 bases from V and 7 bases from J, with 14 bases between. CDR1 is SQVTM and CDR2 is ANQGSEA in the germline V gene. The CDR3 DNA sequence: TGCAGCGGGTCGACATCGGGGAATGAGCAGTTCTTC. Protein product: CSGSTSGNEQFF.

V is TRBV19 and J is TRBJ2-3; possible D gene TRBD1, 5 bases. Trimming shortened V by 2 bases and J by 4 bases, and 13 bases separated the two germline ends. CDR1 and CDR2 (germline): LNHDA, SQIVND (reference sequence). This CDR3 spans 15 amino acids. The CDR3 DNA reads TGTGCCAGTAGTATACAGGGAAGGGTGGCAGATACGCAGTATTTT. Amino acid sequence: CASSIQGRVADTQYF.

This chain uses TRBV2 with TRBJ1-1; D perhaps matches TRBD1 (6 bases). Germline V gene data show CDR1 as SNHLY and CDR2 as FYNNEI. This CDR3 region has 15 residues. V shed 7 bases and J shed 0 bases, with 15 bases lying between them. The CDR3 is CASNSLTGMNTEAFF. The CDR3 bases are TGTGCCAGCAATTCCCTGACAGGTATGAACACTGAAGCTTTCTTT.

The chain has TRBV5-1 and TRBJ1-1, with 7 bases aligning to TRBD1. This CDR3 contains 11 residues. The germline V gene encodes CDR1 SGHRS and CDR2 YFSETQ. The ends lost 7 bases at V and 11 bases at J; junction bases unmatched: 8. The CDR3 sequence: CASRYEGAAFF. In DNA form, the CDR3 reads TGCGCCAGCCGTTACGAGGGGGCGGCTTTCTTT.

The chain links TRBV19 to TRBJ1-6, with unresolved D. The CDR3 has 16 residues. Trimming shortened V by 1 base and J by 8 bases, and 15 bases separated the two germline ends. Germline V gene sequence: CDR1 LNHDA, CDR2 SQIVND (reference sequence). CDR3 protein: CASSIGYSSSDSPLHF. CDR3 bases: TGTGCCAGTAGTATAGGCTATAGTTCATCGGATTCACCCCTCCACTTT.

J is TRBJ2-5 and V is TRBV7-9, with a weak D call TRBD2 (6 bases). Germline CDR1 is SEHNR and CDR2 is FQNEAQ (reference sequence). V was pared by 1 base and J by 4 bases, with 10 bases between. The CDR3 sequence is 14 residues long. CDR3 amino acids: CASSLGRGGETQYF. The CDR3, as DNA: TGTGCCAGCAGCTTAGGAAGGGGAGGAGAGACCCAGTACTTC.